This T cell receptor beta chain appears in the sequencing data of a study of blood T cell repertoires in COVID-19. Study details: Material from acute and convalescent COVID-19 was sourced from the United States, Italy and Spain.

Methods used by the authors: Amplification of reference gene primers provided the estimated nucleated cell counts. TCRdb's table, derived via immunoSEQ multiplex PCR, lists solely in-frame clones and lacks some. From that table come the V and J calls and clone size; the DNA was used to work out D and trimming. The repertoire consists of under 200,000 clones, with about nine tenths occurring once and the leading ten covering around 0.5%. Unmatched junction bases numbered 16, after V lost 4 bases and J lost 5 bases. The CDR3 covers 18 residues. CDR1 is MDHEN and CDR2 is SYDVKM in the germline V gene. The V call is TRBV28, the J call TRBJ1-1; the match to TRBD1 covers 10 bases. Sequenced material: peripheral blood. The sequence was obtained from a man aged 50 to 60 with acute or convalescent COVID-19. CDR3 sequence: CASSSLGDRGSGETEAFF. In DNA, the CDR3 is TGTGCCAGCAGTTCCCTCGGGGACAGGGGATCCGGGGAAACTGAAGCTTTCTTT.